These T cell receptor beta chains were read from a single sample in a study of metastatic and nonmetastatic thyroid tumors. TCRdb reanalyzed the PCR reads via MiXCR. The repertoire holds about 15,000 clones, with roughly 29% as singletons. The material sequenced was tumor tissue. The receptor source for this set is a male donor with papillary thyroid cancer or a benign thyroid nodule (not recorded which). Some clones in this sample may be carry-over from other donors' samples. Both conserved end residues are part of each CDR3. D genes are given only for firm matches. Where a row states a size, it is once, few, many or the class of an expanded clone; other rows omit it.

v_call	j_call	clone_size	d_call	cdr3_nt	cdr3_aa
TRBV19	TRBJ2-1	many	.	TGTGCCAGTAGAATTCTAGCAGGGGCAAGTGAGCAGTTCTTC	CASRILAGASEQFF
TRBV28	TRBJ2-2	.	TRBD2	TGTGCCAGCAGTTTATTGCAGCGGGAGGTCACCGGGGAGCTGTTTTTT	CASSLLQREVTGELFF
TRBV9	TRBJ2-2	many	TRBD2	TGTGCCAGCAGCTTGTCAGCGGGAGTATTTACCGGGGAGCTGTTTTTT	CASSLSAGVFTGELFF
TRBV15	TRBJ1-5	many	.	TGTGCCACCAGCAGAACTGTAGGGCGAGCCCAGCCCCAGCATTTT	CATSRTVGRAQPQHF
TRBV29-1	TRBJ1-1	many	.	TGCAGCGTAAAGTCGGCGGACACTGAAGCTTTCTTT	CSVKSADTEAFF
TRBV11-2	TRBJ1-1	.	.	TGTGCCAGCAGCTACGACCGGGACGGGTACACTGAAGCTTTCTTT	CASSYDRDGYTEAFF
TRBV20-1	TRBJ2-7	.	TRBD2	TGCAGTGCTAGTGGTGCGGGAGGCACCGAGCAGTACTTC	CSASGAGGTEQYF
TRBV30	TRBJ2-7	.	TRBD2	TGTGCCTGGAGTGGTAAAGCGGGGGGCCGGGAGCAGTACTTC	CAWSGKAGGREQYF
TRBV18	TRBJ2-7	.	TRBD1	TGTGCCAGCTCACCCGGGACAGGGTCCTCCTACGAGCAGTACTTC	CASSPGTGSSYEQYF
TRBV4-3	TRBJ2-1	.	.	TGCGCCAGCAGCCAAAGCTCTTACAATGAGCAGTTCTTC	CASSQSSYNEQFF
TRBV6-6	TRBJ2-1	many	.	TGTGCCAGCAGTTCCCACGGGACAGGGGTGTCTAGCGGGAGGAATGAGCAGTTCTTC	CASSSHGTGVSSGRNEQFF
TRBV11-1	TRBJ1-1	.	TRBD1	TGTGCCAGCAGCTCCAGTGAAGCAGGGGGACGTGTTGAAGCTTTCTTT	CASSSSEAGGRVEAFF
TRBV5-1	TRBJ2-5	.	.	TGCGCCAGCAGCGGAGAGGGTCATTCTGGGGAGACCCAGTACTTC	CASSGEGHSGETQYF
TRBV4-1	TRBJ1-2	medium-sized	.	TGCGCCAGCAGCCAGGCAGCAGCGGCCTATGGCTACACCTTC	CASSQAAAAYGYTF
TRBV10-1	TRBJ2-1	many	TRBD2	TGCGCCAGCAGTGAAGTCGGGAGGGGTAGGGAGCAGTTCTTC	CASSEVGRGREQFF
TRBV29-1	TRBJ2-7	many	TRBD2	TGCAGCGTTGACACTAAGGGGACTAGCGCTTCTCACGAGCAGTACTTC	CSVDTKGTSASHEQYF
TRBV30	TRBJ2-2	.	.	TGTGCCTGGAGTGGTATCAGGTCCACCGGGGAGCTGTTTTTT	CAWSGIRSTGELFF
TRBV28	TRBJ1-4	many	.	TGTGCCAGCAGCCAATCTTACAAGGTAGCTGAAAAACTGTTTTTT	CASSQSYKVAEKLFF
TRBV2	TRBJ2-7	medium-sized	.	TGTGCCAGCAGGAGCGTCGGCATCGAGCAGTACTTC	CASRSVGIEQYF
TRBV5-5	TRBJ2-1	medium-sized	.	TGTGCCAGCAGCTTTGGACATTCAAGCAATGAGCAGTTCTTC	CASSFGHSSNEQFF
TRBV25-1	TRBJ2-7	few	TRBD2	TGTGCCAGCAGTGAAGCGGTTAGCGGGAGGCCGGGGGAGCAGTACTTC	CASSEAVSGRPGEQYF
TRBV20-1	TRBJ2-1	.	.	TGCAGTGCTAGAGATAAGCGGAATGAGCAGTTCTTC	CSARDKRNEQFF
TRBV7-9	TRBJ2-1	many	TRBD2	TGTGCCAGCCATTTGTTTAGCGGGAACTCCTACAATGAGCAGTTCTTC	CASHLFSGNSYNEQFF
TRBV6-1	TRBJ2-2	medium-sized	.	TGTGCCAGCAGAATCCGGGAACGGGCCGGGGAGCTGTTTTTT	CASRIRERAGELFF
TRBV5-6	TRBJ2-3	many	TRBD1	TGTGCCAGCAGCTTGGACAAGACAGGGGTCGATACGCAGTATTTT	CASSLDKTGVDTQYF
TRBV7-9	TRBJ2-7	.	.	TGTGCCAGCAGCGCTACAGGTCCCGAGCAGTACTTC	CASSATGPEQYF
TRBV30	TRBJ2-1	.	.	TGTGCCTGGGGGCCGGGCGGTTACTCCTACAATGAGCAGTTCTTC	CAWGPGGYSYNEQFF
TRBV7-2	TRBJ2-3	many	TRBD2	TGTGCCAGCAGCTTAGCGCGTCTTAGCGGGAGCGGTAATACGCAGTATTTT	CASSLARLSGSGNTQYF
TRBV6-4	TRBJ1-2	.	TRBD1	TGTGCCAGCAGTGAAACCGGGACAGGGGGTAACTATGGCTACACCTTC	CASSETGTGGNYGYTF
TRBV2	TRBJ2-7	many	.	TGTGCCAGCAGTGAATCCTACTGGACCTACGAGCAGTACTTC	CASSESYWTYEQYF
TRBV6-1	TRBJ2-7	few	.	TGTGCCAGCAGTTTTGCGGGTTCCCTGAACGAGCAGTACTTC	CASSFAGSLNEQYF
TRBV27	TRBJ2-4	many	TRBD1	TGTGCCAGCAGTTGGGACAGGGGTCGGATAAACATTCAGTACTTC	CASSWDRGRINIQYF
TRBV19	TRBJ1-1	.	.	TGTGCCAGTCGCTCGTGGGGGGACACTGAAGCTTTCTTT	CASRSWGDTEAFF
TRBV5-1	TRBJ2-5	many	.	TGCGCCAGCGTGGAGGGGGCCACGGAGACCCAGTACTTC	CASVEGATETQYF
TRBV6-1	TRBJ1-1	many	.	TGTGCCAGCAGTGACAAGGGGGGTAATGAAGCTTTCTTT	CASSDKGGNEAFF
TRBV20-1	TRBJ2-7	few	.	TGCAGTGCTAGCGGGGCAGGCGACTCCTACGAGCAGTACTTC	CSASGAGDSYEQYF
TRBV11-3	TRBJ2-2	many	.	TGTGCCAGCAGCTTAGATGGGGCCGGGGAGCTGTTTTTT	CASSLDGAGELFF